A selection of T cell receptor beta chains follows, all from one sample in a study of blood T cell repertoires in COVID-19. The assay was immunoSEQ multiplex PCR, and TCRdb's table has in-frame clones only and misses some. The sample shows around 110,000 clones, 82% of them seen only once. The source material was peripheral blood. The source is a man aged 70 or older with active or convalescent COVID-19. Both conserved end residues are part of each CDR3. D genes are given only for firm matches. Size tells how often a clone was seen (once, few, many) or the class of an expanded clone, and some rows leave it out.

>NA|TRBD2|TRBJ2-5|TRBV5-4
CASSLKLAGGSETQYF
TGTGCCAGCAGCTTGAAGTTAGCGGGGGGATCCGAGACCCAGTACTTC
>NA|TRBD1|TRBJ1-1|TRBV7-9
CASSPDRAEAFF
TGTGCCAGCAGCCCCGACAGGGCGGAAGCTTTCTTT
>NA|TRBD2|TRBJ2-2|TRBV6-2/TRBV6-3
CASSPRVAGGTGELFF
TGTGCCAGCAGCCCCCGAGTCGCGGGAGGCACCGGGGAGCTGTTTTTT
>NA|TRBD1|TRBJ2-7|TRBV5-6
CASSPDRGLYEQYF
TGTGCCAGCAGTCCAGACAGGGGTCTCTACGAGCAGTACTTC
>NA|NA|TRBJ1-1|TRBV7-3
CASSFRDTEAFF
TGTGCCAGCAGCTTCAGGGACACTGAAGCTTTCTTT
>NA|TRBD1|TRBJ1-6|TRBV7-9
CASSLVLTGGGNSPLHF
TGTGCCAGCAGCTTAGTATTGACAGGGGGCGGGAATTCACCCCTCCACTTT
>NA|NA|TRBJ1-5|TRBV19
CASSTGLLSSNQPQHF
TGTGCCAGTAGTACCGGACTCCTAAGCAGCAATCAGCCCCAGCATTTT
>NA|NA|TRBJ2-7|TRBV29-1
CSARRTGEQYF
TGCAGCGCCCGGCGTACGGGCGAGCAGTACTTC
>few|NA|TRBJ1-5|TRBV5-1
CASIEGGVHQPQHF
TGCGCCAGCATTGAAGGCGGCGTACATCAGCCCCAGCATTTT
>NA|NA|TRBJ2-2|TRBV24-1
CATSDPFQGSTGELFF
TGTGCCACCAGTGATCCGTTCCAGGGTAGCACCGGGGAGCTGTTTTTT
>NA|TRBD1|TRBJ1-2|TRBV18
CASSPPGGAGGYTF
TGTGCCAGCTCACCTCCAGGGGGCGCCGGTGGCTACACCTTC
>NA|TRBD1|TRBJ1-4|TRBV7-9
CASSLGTGGRGGNEKLFF
TGTGCCAGCAGCTTAGGGACAGGGGGCCGAGGGGGCAATGAAAAACTGTTTTTT
>once|NA|TRBJ1-5|TRBV19
CASSKVGGQPQHF
TGTGCCAGTAGCAAGGTAGGGGGTCAGCCCCAGCATTTT
>NA|NA|TRBJ1-2|TRBV18
CASSLRQENNYGYTF
TGTGCCAGCTCACTACGACAGGAGAATAACTATGGCTACACCTTC
>NA|TRBD2|TRBJ2-1|TRBV9
CASSATSGSFSEQFF
TGTGCCAGCAGCGCAACTAGCGGCTCTTTTTCGGAGCAGTTCTTC
>NA|TRBD1|TRBJ1-4|TRBV5-4
CASSLYRGGNEKLFF
TGTGCCAGCAGCTTGTACAGGGGAGGTAATGAAAAACTGTTTTTT
>NA|NA|TRBJ1-2|TRBV6-5
CASSYAGAGYGYTF
TGTGCCAGCAGTTACGCGGGGGCTGGGTATGGCTACACCTTC
>NA|NA|TRBJ2-1|TRBV9
CASSNLGTLDEQFF
TGTGCCAGCAGCAACCTAGGCACCCTCGATGAGCAGTTCTTC
>NA|TRBD1|TRBJ1-3|TRBV6-6
CASRSKTGLAGNTIYF
TGTGCCAGCAGATCTAAGACAGGGCTAGCGGGAAACACCATATATTTT
>NA|NA|TRBJ2-7|TRBV12-2
CASRLGDDRKNSYEQYF
TGTGCAAGTCGCTTAGGGGATGACAGAAAAAATTCCTACGAGCAGTACTTC
>NA|TRBD2|TRBJ2-3|TRBV7-9
CASSLGLAGTTDTQYF
TGTGCCAGCAGCTTAGGGCTAGCGGGAACCACAGATACGCAGTATTTT
>NA|TRBD1|TRBJ2-4|TRBV6-1
CASSALGLLDRFQNIQYF
TGTGCCAGCAGTGCCCTCGGCCTTTTGGACAGGTTCCAAAACATTCAGTACTTC
>NA|TRBD2|TRBJ2-6|TRBV7-3
CASSFSSGSGANVLTF
TGTGCCAGCAGCTTTTCTAGCGGGTCTGGGGCCAACGTCCTGACTTTC
>NA|TRBD2|TRBJ2-3|TRBV9
CASSPRTSGGVTDTQYF
TGTGCCAGCAGCCCACGGACTAGCGGGGGGGTCACAGATACGCAGTATTTT
>NA|NA|TRBJ1-2|TRBV30
CAWEDRGYGYTF
TGTGCCTGGGAGGATAGGGGCTATGGCTACACCTTC
>NA|TRBD1|TRBJ1-1|TRBV7-8
CASSTRQGPNTEAFF
TGTGCCAGCAGCACCCGACAGGGACCGAACACTGAAGCTTTCTTT
>few|TRBD1|TRBJ2-1|TRBV7-9
CASSLQGDYNEQFF
TGTGCCAGCAGCTTACAGGGGGACTACAATGAGCAGTTCTTC
>few|TRBD1|TRBJ1-6|TRBV5-6
CASSFRTGANNSPLHF
TGTGCCAGCAGCTTCAGGACAGGGGCGAATAATTCACCCCTCCACTTT
>NA|NA|TRBJ1-2|TRBV18
CASSPDTAYGYTF
TGTGCCAGCTCACCCGACACCGCTTATGGCTACACCTTC
>NA|NA|TRBJ1-1|TRBV4-1
CASSPGQTMNTEAFF
TGCGCCAGCAGCCCAGGACAGACAATGAACACTGAAGCTTTCTTT
>NA|TRBD2|TRBJ2-7|TRBV5-6
CASSWGPTSGRTYEQYF
TGTGCCAGCAGCTGGGGGCCTACTAGCGGGAGGACCTACGAGCAGTACTTC
>NA|NA|TRBJ2-2|TRBV11-2
CASSLSAGARGELFF
TGTGCCAGCAGCTTGTCCGCGGGGGCAAGGGGGGAGCTGTTTTTT
>NA|NA|TRBJ1-2|TRBV10-3
CAISERREGYTF
TGTGCCATCAGTGAGCGTCGGGAGGGCTACACCTTC
>NA|NA|TRBJ2-1|TRBV4-3
CASSQEGGSYNEQFF
TGCGCCAGCAGCCAAGAAGGGGGATCCTACAATGAGCAGTTCTTC
>once|TRBD2|TRBJ2-3|TRBV28
CAKKLAGGDTQYF
TGTGCCAAAAAACTAGCGGGAGGGGATACGCAGTATTTT
>NA|NA|TRBJ1-5|TRBV28
CASTPLNQPQHF
TGTGCCAGCACCCCCTTGAATCAGCCCCAGCATTTT
>NA|NA|TRBJ1-5|TRBV19
CASTMDSTYQPQHF
TGTGCCAGTACTATGGACAGCACTTATCAGCCCCAGCATTTT
>NA|NA|TRBJ2-3|TRBV9
CASSDGRGVNTDTQYF
TGTGCCAGCAGCGACGGGCGGGGCGTTAACACAGATACGCAGTATTTT
>NA|TRBD1|TRBJ2-2|TRBV19
CASSSRGRGLRIVAGELFF
TGTGCCAGTAGTAGTAGGGGCAGGGGGCTCAGGATAGTTGCCGGGGAGCTGTTTTTT
>once|TRBD1|TRBJ2-5|TRBV11-2
CASSLGQQGAGETQYF
TGTGCCAGCAGCTTAGGCCAACAGGGGGCTGGAGAGACCCAGTACTTC
>NA|NA|TRBJ1-1|TRBV7-9
CASSASFLTGYTEAFF
TGTGCCAGCAGCGCGTCGTTCCTCACAGGTTACACTGAAGCTTTCTTT
>NA|TRBD2|TRBJ2-1|TRBV11-3
CASSSGLAGGEGNEQFF
TGTGCCAGCAGCTCGGGACTAGCGGGAGGCGAGGGCAATGAGCAGTTCTTC
>once|NA|TRBJ2-1|TRBV9
CASSVVGRALFF
TGTGCCAGCAGCGTAGTCGGGAGAGCATTATTCTTC
>NA|TRBD1|TRBJ2-3|TRBV5-5
CASLTGGDSDTQYF
TGTGCCAGCCTTACAGGGGGCGATTCAGATACGCAGTATTTT
>NA|NA|TRBJ2-2|TRBV7-3
CASSPQITNTGELFF
TGTGCCAGCAGCCCTCAGATCACGAACACCGGGGAGCTGTTTTTT
>NA|TRBD1|TRBJ1-5|TRBV19
CASSLRGLDQPQHF
TGTGCCAGTAGTCTCAGGGGGCTTGATCAGCCCCAGCATTTT
>NA|NA|TRBJ1-1|TRBV19
CACSTGVNTEAFF
TGTGCCTGTAGTACCGGGGTGAACACTGAAGCTTTCTTT
>NA|NA|TRBJ1-1|TRBV7-9
CASSLRANTEAFF
TGTGCCAGCAGCTTAAGAGCGAACACTGAAGCTTTCTTT
>NA|TRBD2|TRBJ2-3|TRBV5-4
CASSLISGRATDTQYF
TGTGCCAGCAGCTTGATTAGCGGGAGGGCCACAGATACGCAGTATTTT
>NA|NA|TRBJ2-2|TRBV6-5
CASRRSGELFF
TGTGCCAGCAGGAGATCCGGGGAGCTGTTTTTT
>NA|TRBD1|TRBJ1-2|TRBV29-1
CSAISPGTGHGYTF
TGCAGCGCCATCTCCCCCGGGACAGGGCATGGCTACACCTTC
>few|TRBD1|TRBJ1-1|TRBV7-3
CASSFGAGGTEAFF
TGTGCCAGCAGCTTCGGGGCAGGGGGCACTGAAGCTTTCTTT